This T cell receptor beta chain was identified during a study of shared clonotypes between healthy human individuals. Whole-study context: Three CD4 naive, three CD4 memory, two CD8 naive and one CD8 memory plate were used per donor. Study conclusions and caveats: Rarefaction showed sorted-subset sequencing was incomplete despite large depth. Among non-shared clonotypes, generation probabilities were lower than among those shared by all four donors.

Free of recent acute infections or vaccinations, the donors were healthy HIV-negative adults. This clone was found a few times. Its antigen is currently unknown. The table came from immunoSEQ multiplex PCR; TCRdb's copy has only in-frame clones and leaves some out. The sample records hundreds of thousands of clones, around 74% being singletons. CDR1 is MNHEY and CDR2 is SMNVEV in the germline V gene (reference sequence). CDR3 length: 16 amino acids. Unmatched junction bases numbered 11, after V lost 6 bases and J lost 0 bases. Sequenced material: memory CD4+ T cells sorted from blood. Subset denoted: CD45RA-negative fraction. The chain carries TRBV27 and TRBJ2-7, with 7 bases aligning to TRBD1. The receptor was isolated from a woman between 25 and 40 years old in good health. The chain's CDR3 is CASRHEQGKSSYEQYF. For the CDR3, the DNA is TGTGCCAGCAGACATGAACAGGGGAAAAGCTCCTACGAGCAGTACTTC.